This record concerns one T cell receptor beta chain sequence. Sequencing was performed with immunoSEQ multiplex PCR; in TCRdb, only in-frame clones are kept and a portion is missing. The sample has 95,000 to 150,000 clones; about nine tenths are singletons. The entry originates in a study of blood T cell repertoires in COVID-19. This clonotype originated in a middle-aged man with acute or convalescent COVID-19. Sequencing input: peripheral blood.

The CDR3 DNA reads TGTGCCAGCAGCTCCAGAACTGGGCTAGCGGGGAGGGAGACCCAGTACTTC. It encodes CASSSRTGLAGRETQYF. The J gene is TRBJ2-5, the V gene TRBV3-1 (or the pseudogene TRBV3-2); 9 nucleotides line up with TRBD2. The V gene's germline CDR1 is LGHDT and CDR2 YNNKEL (reference sequence). J was trimmed by 5 bases and V by 5 bases; bases with no gene match: 15. The CDR3 length is 17 residues.